This T cell receptor (beta chain) was sequenced for a study of blood T cell repertoires in COVID-19. Study at large: Sources were T cells, B-cell-depleted T cells, or PBMCs; the material itself was cDNA or gDNA.

Sequencing was performed with immunoSEQ multiplex PCR; in TCRdb, only in-frame clones are kept and a portion is missing. The sample has 200,000 to 300,000 clones; 83% are singletons. This study enrolled people aged roughly 18 to 89 from around 25 US geographic areas. This sequence was found in a woman aged 40 to 50 who had been exposed to COVID-19. The specimen sequenced was PBMCs or T cells enriched from blood (not recorded which).

CDR3 residues: CASSIALRGLFQETQYF. CDR3 bases: TGTGCCAGTAGTATAGCTTTGCGGGGCCTATTCCAAGAGACCCAGTACTTC. This rearrangement joins TRBV19 to TRBJ2-5; D may be TRBD2 (6 bases). This CDR3 has 17 amino acids. Trimming took 1 base from V and 1 from J, leaving 16 bases between them. The V gene's germline CDR1 is LNHDA and CDR2 SQIVND (reference sequence).